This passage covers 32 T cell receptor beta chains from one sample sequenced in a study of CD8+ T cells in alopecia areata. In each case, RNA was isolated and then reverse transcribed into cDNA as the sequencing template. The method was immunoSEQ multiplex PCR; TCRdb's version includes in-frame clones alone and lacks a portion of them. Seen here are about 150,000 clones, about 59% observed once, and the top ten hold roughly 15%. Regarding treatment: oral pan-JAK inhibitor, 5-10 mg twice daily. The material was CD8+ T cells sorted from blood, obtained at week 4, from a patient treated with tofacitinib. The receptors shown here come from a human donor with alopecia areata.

CDR3 sequence (DNA): TGTGCCAGCAGCCCGAATCCCGGGACAGTGGCTAACTATGGCTACACCTTC. As protein: CASSPNPGTVANYGYTF. This chain uses TRBV13 with TRBJ1-2, with 7 bases lining up with TRBD1. Germline V gene lookup returns CDR1 PRHDT and CDR2 FYEKMQ (reference sequence). V lost 5 bases, J lost 0 bases, and 12 bases stayed unmatched. The length of the CDR3 is 17 residues.

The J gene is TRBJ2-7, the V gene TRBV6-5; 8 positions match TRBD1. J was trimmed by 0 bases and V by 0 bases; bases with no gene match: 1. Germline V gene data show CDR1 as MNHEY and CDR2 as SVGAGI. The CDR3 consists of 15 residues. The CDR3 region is CASSYSGTGSYEQYF. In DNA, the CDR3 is TGTGCCAGCAGTTACTCCGGGACAGGCTCCTACGAGCAGTACTTC.

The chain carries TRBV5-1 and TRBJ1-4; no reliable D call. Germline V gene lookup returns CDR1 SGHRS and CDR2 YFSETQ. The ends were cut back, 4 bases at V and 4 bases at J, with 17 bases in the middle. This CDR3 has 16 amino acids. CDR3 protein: CASSSSRVQFNEKLFF. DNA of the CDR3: TGCGCCAGCAGCAGTTCGAGGGTGCAGTTTAATGAAAAACTGTTTTTT.

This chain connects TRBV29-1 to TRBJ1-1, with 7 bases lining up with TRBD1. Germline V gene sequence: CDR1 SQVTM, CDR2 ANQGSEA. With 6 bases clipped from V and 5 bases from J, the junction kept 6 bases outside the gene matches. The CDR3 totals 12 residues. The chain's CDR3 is CSVGQDGTEAFF. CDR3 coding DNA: TGCAGCGTCGGACAGGATGGGACTGAAGCTTTCTTT. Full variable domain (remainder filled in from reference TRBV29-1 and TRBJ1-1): SAVISQKPSRDICQRGTSLTIQCQVDSQVTMMFWYRQQPGQSLTLIATANQGSEATYESGFVIDKFPISRPNLTFSTLTVSNMSPEDSSIYLCSVGQDGTEAFFGQGTRLTVV.

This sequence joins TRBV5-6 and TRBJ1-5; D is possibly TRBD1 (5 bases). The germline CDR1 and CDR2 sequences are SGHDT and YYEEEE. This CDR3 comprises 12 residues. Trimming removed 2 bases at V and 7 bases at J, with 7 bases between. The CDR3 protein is CASSLGEQPQHF. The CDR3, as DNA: TGTGCCAGCAGCTTAGGGGAGCAGCCCCAGCATTTT.

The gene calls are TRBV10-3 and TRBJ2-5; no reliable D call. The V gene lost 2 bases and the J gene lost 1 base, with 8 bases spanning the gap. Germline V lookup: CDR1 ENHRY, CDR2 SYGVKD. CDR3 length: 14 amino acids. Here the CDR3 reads CAISEPDGQETQYF. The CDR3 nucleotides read TGTGCCATCAGTGAGCCCGACGGCCAAGAGACCCAGTACTTC.

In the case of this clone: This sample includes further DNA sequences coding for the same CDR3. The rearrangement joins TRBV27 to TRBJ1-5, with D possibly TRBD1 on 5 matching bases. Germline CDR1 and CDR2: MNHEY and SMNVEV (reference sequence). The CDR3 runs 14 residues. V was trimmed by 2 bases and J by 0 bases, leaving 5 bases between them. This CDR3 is CASSLQGSNQPQHF. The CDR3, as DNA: TGTGCCAGCAGTTTACAGGGTAGCAATCAGCCCCAGCATTTT.

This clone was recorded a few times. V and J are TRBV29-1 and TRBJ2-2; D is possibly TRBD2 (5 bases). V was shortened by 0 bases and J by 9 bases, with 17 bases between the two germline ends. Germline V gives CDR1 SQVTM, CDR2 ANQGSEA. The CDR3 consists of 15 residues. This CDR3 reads CSVEDLKSEGWELFF. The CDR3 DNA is TGCAGCGTTGAAGATCTAAAGAGTGAGGGCTGGGAGCTGTTTTTT.

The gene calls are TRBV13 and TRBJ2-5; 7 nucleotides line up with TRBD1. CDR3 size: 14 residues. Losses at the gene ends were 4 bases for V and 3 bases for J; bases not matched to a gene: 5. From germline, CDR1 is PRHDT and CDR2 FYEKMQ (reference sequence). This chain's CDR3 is CASSSSTGEETQYF. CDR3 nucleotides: TGTGCCAGCAGCTCCTCAACAGGGGAAGAGACCCAGTACTTC.

CDR3 in DNA: TGTGCCAGCAGCTCCGTCGGGTCCTCAGATACGCAGTATTTT. Translated, it gives CASSSVGSSDTQYF. The chain couples TRBV7-3 to TRBJ2-3; the D is unclear. Trimming removed 4 bases from V and 4 bases from J, with 12 bases in between. CDR1 and CDR2 from the germline V gene are SGHTA and FQGTGA. The CDR3 totals 14 residues.

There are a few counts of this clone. This CDR3 is CASGTSGVAYNEQFF. In nucleotides, the CDR3 is TGCGCCAGCGGGACTAGCGGGGTCGCCTACAATGAGCAGTTCTTC. V is TRBV5-1 and J is TRBJ2-1, with 13 bases fitting TRBD2. The J segment lost 2 bases and the V segment lost 7 bases, leaving 3 bases of the junction unmatched. Germline CDR1 and CDR2: SGHRS and YFSETQ. This CDR3 spans 15 amino acids.

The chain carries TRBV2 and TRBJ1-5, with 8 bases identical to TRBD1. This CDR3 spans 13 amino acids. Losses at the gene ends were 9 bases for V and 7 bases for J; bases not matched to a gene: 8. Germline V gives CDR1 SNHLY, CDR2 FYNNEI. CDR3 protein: CASSQGAGQPQHF. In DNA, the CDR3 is TGTGCCAGTTCTCAGGGGGCGGGGCAGCCCCAGCATTTT.

CDR3 nucleotides: TGTGCCAGCGGTCGACAGATACCACTAGGCAGTGAGACCCAGTACTTC. Translation: CASGRQIPLGSETQYF. V gene TRBV27 combines with J gene TRBJ2-5, with D perhaps given as TRBD1 or TRBD2 (5 bases each). The V end was cut by 8 bases, the J end by 5 bases, with 24 bases between. Per germline, CDR1 MNHEY and CDR2 SMNVEV (reference sequence). The CDR3 loop spans 16 amino acids.

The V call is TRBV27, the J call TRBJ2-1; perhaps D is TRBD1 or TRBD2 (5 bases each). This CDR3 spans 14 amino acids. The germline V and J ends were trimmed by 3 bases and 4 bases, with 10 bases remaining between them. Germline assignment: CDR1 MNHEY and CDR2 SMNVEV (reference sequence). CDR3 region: CASSFLGVYNEQFF. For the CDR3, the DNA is TGTGCCAGCAGTTTTTTGGGGGTTTACAATGAGCAGTTCTTC.

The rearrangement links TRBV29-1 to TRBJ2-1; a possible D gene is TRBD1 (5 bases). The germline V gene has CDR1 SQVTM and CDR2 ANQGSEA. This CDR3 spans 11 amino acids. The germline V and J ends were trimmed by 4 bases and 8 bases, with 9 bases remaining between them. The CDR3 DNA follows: TGCAGCGTTGGGTGGGGCTATGAGCAGTTCTTC. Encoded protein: CSVGWGYEQFF.

The DNA of the CDR3 is TGTGCCAGCAGCTTAGTAGGGACAGGGTCTGGCTACACCTTC. Encoded protein: CASSLVGTGSGYTF. The V call is TRBV7-2, the J call TRBJ1-2, with 9 bases identical to TRBD1. Germline V CDR1 and CDR2: SGHTA, FQGNSA. This CDR3 is built from 14 residues. The V gene end was trimmed by 1 base and the J gene end by 7 bases; junction bases not matched to a gene: 4.

CDR3 loop: CASSFRDTQYF. The CDR3 nucleotides are TGTGCCAGCAGTTTTAGGGATACGCAGTATTTT. The chain uses TRBV28 and TRBJ2-3; no firm D call. The length of the CDR3 is 11 residues. V dropped 3 bases and J dropped 6 bases, with 4 bases sitting between them. Germline-derived CDR1 and CDR2 are MDHEN and SYDVKM.

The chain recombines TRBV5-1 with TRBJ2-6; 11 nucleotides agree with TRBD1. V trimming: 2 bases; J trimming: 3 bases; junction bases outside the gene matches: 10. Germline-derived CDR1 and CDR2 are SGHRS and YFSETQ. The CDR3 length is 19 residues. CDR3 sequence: CASSLNGQGAISGANVLTF. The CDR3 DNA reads TGCGCCAGCAGCTTAAACGGACAGGGGGCAATTAGTGGGGCCAACGTCCTGACTTTC.

The CDR3: CASSQGPLTGTGDSTDTQYF. The CDR3 DNA sequence: TGCGCCAGCAGCCAAGGACCGTTAACAGGGACCGGGGACAGCACAGATACGCAGTATTTT. The J gene is TRBJ2-3, the V gene TRBV4-1, with TRBD1 as a possible D gene (6 bases). This CDR3 has 20 residues. Germline V gene sequence: CDR1 MGHRA, CDR2 YSYEKL. Between the trimmed V and J ends, which lost 1 base and 0 bases, there was a span of 23 bases.

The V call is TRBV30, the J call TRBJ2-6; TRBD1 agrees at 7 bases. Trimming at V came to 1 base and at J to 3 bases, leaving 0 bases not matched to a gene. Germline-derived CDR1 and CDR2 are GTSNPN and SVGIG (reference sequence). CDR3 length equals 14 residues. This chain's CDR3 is CAWSGQGGANVLTF. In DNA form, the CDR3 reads TGTGCCTGGAGTGGACAGGGTGGGGCCAACGTCCTGACTTTC.

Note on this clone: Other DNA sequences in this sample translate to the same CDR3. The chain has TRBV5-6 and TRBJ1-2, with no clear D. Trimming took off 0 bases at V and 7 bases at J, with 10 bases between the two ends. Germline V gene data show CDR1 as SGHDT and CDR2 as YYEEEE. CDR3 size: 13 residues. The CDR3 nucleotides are TGTGCCAGCAGCTTGGGCGGGGTCCGTGGCTACACCTTC. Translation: CASSLGGVRGYTF.

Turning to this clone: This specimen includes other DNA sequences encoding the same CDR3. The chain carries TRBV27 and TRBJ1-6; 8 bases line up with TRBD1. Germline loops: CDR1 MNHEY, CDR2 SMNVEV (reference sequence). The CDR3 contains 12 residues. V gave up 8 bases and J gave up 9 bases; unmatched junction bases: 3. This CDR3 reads CASRDRGSPLHF. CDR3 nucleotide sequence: TGTGCCAGCCGTGACAGGGGTTCACCCCTCCACTTT.

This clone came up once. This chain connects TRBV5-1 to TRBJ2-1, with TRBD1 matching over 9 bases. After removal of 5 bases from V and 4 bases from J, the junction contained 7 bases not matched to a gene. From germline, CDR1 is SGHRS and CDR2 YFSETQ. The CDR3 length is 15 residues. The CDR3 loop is CASSLGQGRYNEQFF. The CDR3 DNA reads TGCGCCAGCAGTTTAGGACAGGGGCGGTACAATGAGCAGTTCTTC.

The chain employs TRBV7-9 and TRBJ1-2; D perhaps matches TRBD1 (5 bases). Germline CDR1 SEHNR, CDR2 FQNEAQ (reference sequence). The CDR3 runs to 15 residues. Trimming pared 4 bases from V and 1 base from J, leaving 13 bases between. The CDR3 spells CASSSRDRDNYGYTF. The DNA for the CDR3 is TGTGCCAGCAGCTCCCGGGACCGGGATAACTATGGCTACACCTTC.

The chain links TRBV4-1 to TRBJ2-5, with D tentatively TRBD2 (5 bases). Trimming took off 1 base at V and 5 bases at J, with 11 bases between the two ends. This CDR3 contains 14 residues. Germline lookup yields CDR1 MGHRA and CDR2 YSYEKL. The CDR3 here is CASSQVGRAETQYF. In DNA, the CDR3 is TGCGCCAGCAGCCAAGTAGGGCGGGCGGAGACCCAGTACTTC.

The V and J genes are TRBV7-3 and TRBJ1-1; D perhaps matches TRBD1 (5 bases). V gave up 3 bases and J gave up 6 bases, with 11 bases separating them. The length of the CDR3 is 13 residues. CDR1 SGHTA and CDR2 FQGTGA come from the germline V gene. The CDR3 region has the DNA TGTGCCAGCAGCTTGGTGGGGGAGGCTGAAGCTTTCTTT. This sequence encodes CASSLVGEAEAFF.

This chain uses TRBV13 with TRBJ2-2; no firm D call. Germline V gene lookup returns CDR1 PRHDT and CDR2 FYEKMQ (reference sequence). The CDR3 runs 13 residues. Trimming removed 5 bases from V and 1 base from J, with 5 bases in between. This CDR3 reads CASSPQNTGELFF. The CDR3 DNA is TGTGCCAGCAGCCCCCAGAACACCGGGGAGCTGTTTTTT. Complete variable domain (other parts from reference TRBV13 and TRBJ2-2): AAGVIQSPRHLIKEKRETATLKCYPIPRHDTVYWYQQGPGQDPQFLISFYEKMQSDKGSIPDRFSAQQFSDYHSELNMSSLELGDSALYFCASSPQNTGELFFGEGSRLTVL.

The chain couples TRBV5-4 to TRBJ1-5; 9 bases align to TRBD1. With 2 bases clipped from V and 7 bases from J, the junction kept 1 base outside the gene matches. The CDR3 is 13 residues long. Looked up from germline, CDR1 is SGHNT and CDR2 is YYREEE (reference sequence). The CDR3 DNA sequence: TGTGCCAGCAGCTTCGACAGGGGGCAGCCCCAGCATTTT. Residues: CASSFDRGQPQHF.

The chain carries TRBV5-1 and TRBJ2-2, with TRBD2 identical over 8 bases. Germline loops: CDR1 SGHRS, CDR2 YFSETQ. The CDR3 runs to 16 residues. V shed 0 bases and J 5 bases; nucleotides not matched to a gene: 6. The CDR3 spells CASSLALAGATGELFF. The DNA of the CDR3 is TGCGCCAGCAGCTTGGCCCTAGCGGGTGCAACCGGGGAGCTGTTTTTT.

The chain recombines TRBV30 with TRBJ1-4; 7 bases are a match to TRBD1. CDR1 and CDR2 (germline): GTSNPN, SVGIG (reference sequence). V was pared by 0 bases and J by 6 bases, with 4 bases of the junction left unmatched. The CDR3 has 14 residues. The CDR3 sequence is CAWSVPGGHEKLFF. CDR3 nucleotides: TGTGCCTGGAGTGTACCAGGGGGTCATGAAAAACTGTTTTTT.

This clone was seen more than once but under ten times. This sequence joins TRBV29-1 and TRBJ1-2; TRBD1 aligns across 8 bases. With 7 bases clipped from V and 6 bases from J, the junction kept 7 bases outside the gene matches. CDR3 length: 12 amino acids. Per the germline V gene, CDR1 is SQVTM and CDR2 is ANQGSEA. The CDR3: CSAGQGKNGYTF. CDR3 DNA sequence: TGCAGCGCAGGACAGGGAAAGAATGGCTACACCTTC.

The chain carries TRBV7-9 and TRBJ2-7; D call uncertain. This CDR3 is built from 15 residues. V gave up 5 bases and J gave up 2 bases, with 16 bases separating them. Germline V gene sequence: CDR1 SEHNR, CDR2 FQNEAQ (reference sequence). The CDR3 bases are TGTGCCAGCAGCCCCGAAGGTGGCGGTGCCTACGAGCAGTACTTC. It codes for CASSPEGGGAYEQYF. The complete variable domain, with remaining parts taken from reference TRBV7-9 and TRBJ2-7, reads DTGVSQNPRHKITKRGQNVTFRCDPISEHNRLYWYRQTLGQGPEFLTYFQNEAQLEKSRLLSDRFSAERPKGSFSTLEIQRTEQGDSAMYLCASSPEGGGAYEQYFGPGTRLTVT.